This T cell receptor beta chain was captured by sequencing in a study of shared clonotypes between healthy human individuals (TCRdb year 2020). Broadly, across the study: A couple of women and a few men aged 18 to 49 years were included in the cohort. The study deeply sequenced blood TCR repertoires of about 5 healthy adults to estimate repertoire size and the extent of clonotype sharing between individuals. To increase sequencing depth and limit assay-specific biases, different laboratories used diverse techniques to prepare libraries and sequence TCR repertoires. Leukapheresis yielded between about 0.94 and 9.5 billion PBMCs per donor. Results and caveats for the whole study, not just this receptor: Sampling was restricted to blood, and TCR repertoires in tissues likely differ from the TCR repertoires found in blood. Pairwise subsampling led to the expectation that sequencing depth would affect the degree of clonotype sharing among donors. The small number of donors limited the genetic and exposure-history diversity represented.

The donors were healthy, HIV-negative adults who had no recently reported acute infections or vaccinations. Every donor was a Caucasian adult living in Nashville, Tennessee, USA. For unsorted samples, 90 million or so PBMCs were counted and genomic DNA was extracted with the QIAamp DNA Blood Mini kit. After blood collection by leukapheresis, PBMCs were isolated using Ficoll-Histopaque density gradient centrifugation and then cryopreserved in the vapor phase of liquid nitrogen. Its CDR3 holds 15 amino acids, cysteine through phenylalanine. Only CDR3 DNA is held: 45 bases, read in frame from base 1. The germline V and J ends show losses of 4 bases and 3 bases respectively, and no gene match explains 7 bases of the junction. CDR1 and CDR2 are read off the germline V gene as MNHNS and SASEGT. A word on this clone: Which antigen it targets is not known. Nothing much larger sits one base from this clone, and base qualities are not available.

Using the deep immunoSEQ assay, TCR CDR3 regions were amplified from genomic DNA by multiplex PCR. For each cell subset, the extracted genomic DNA was distributed evenly across all wells of several immunoSEQ 96-well plates, and each plate served as one replicate. Each replicate PCR for unsorted PBMC received about 0.3 ug genomic DNA, equal to tens of thousands of T cell genomes. Genomic DNA from unsorted PBMC was sequenced over ten immunoSEQ deep assay plates. The purified libraries were quantified using a Qubit 3.0 fluorometer, sized with a Bioanalyzer 2100, and then quantified again using the KAPA Library Quantification kit. Every immunoSEQ 96-well plate was sequenced on a separate single-read 150-cycle Illumina NextSeq 550 flow cell. In the source study's methods: Because the immunoSEQ output included only junctional sequences and no quality scores, the filtering could not be the same as the filtering used for full-length reads. To assign V/J genes and CDR3, sequences were annotated using PyIR, a Python wrapper for IgBLAST v1.9, with IMGT germline references. Reads were filtered out if the reads had weak V/J assignments (E-value above 1e-6), no CDR3, stop codons, out-of-frame junctions, or ambiguous translated residues. V3J clonotypes were defined by identical inferred V gene, J gene, and CDR3 amino acid sequence. To compute the percentage overlap between repertoires, the number of shared unique clonotypes was divided by the size of the smaller repertoire. Richness of each repertoire was evaluated using RTK rarefaction, the Chao1 estimator, and Recon v2.1 estimates of unobserved clonotypes. The table was pulled from immuneACCESS by TCRdb, which kept in-frame rearrangements only. Such tables lose some clones; where checked, under half of the loss comes from unresolved V genes, and the rest has no known cause. Clonal size and the V and J genes are those of that table, whereas D and trimming came from the DNA. This sample has about 560,000 clones in its table, and just over 75% of those were observed once. The top ten hold around 12% of the sample.

The sequence links TRBV6-1 to TRBJ2-7; TRBD1 lines up with 9 middle nucleotides. The receptor comes from a middle-aged woman in good health. Some clones in this sample may be carry-over from other donors' samples. Sequenced material: PBMCs. This receptor has the CDR3 CASSAITGGVYEQYF. The DNA sequence is TGTGCCAGCAGTGCCATTACAGGGGGCGTCTACGAGCAGTACTTC.